Below are 10 T cell receptor beta chains sequenced from a single sample in a study of low-dose radiotherapy and immunotherapy resistance in tumors. First-strand cDNA relied on TRAV- and TRBV-specific primers spanning alpha and beta chains. The authors ran 15 to 25 PCR cycles to amplify TCRs with a constant-region primer and V-primer adapter. One entry per CDR3 protein, called by TCRdb with MiXCR from the reads. This table holds approximately 100,000 distinct CDR3 sequences, roughly 20% found once. The time point is: after trial treatment. Noted treatment: LDRT plus nivolumab, ipilimumab, low-dose cyclophosphamide and aspirin (RACIN trial). The sample was PBMCs, taken after low-dose radiotherapy plus immunotherapy. The receptors derive from a male donor with prostate cancer.

The table lists this clonotype with a few counts. The chain employs TRBV5-1 and TRBJ2-1; 8 bases are shared with TRBD1. The CDR3 length is 14 residues. After removal of 4 bases from V and 5 bases from J, the junction contained 5 bases not matched to a gene. Germline V CDR1 and CDR2: SGHRS, YFSETQ. CDR3 DNA sequence: TGCGCCAGCAGCGACCGGACAGGGAACAATGAGCAGTTCTTC. Amino acids: CASSDRTGNNEQFF. Together with reference TRBV5-1 and TRBJ2-1, the CDR3 gives the full variable domain: KAGVTQTPRYLIKTRGQQVTLSCSPISGHRSVSWYQQTPGQGLQFLFEYFSETQRNKGNFPGRFSGRQFSNSRSEMNVSTLELGDSALYLCASSDRTGNNEQFFGPGTRLTVL.

In its sample, this clonotype was seen many times. DNA for the CDR3: TGTGCCAGCAGCCTGGGACAGCTATGGGGTCAAGAGACCCAGTACTTC. This codes for CASSLGQLWGQETQYF. The rearrangement links TRBV5-6 to TRBJ2-5, with 7 positions matching TRBD1. J was trimmed by 2 bases and V by 4 bases; bases with no gene match: 11. Germline V gives CDR1 SGHDT, CDR2 YYEEEE. CDR3 length: 16 residues.

This clonotype was detected many times. The rearrangement joins TRBV12-3 or TRBV12-4 to TRBJ2-3, with no clear D. V was cut by 2 bases and J by 0 bases, with 6 bases left in between. This CDR3 is built from 14 residues. CDR3 loop: CASSLQSSTDTQYF. In DNA, the CDR3 is TGTGCCAGCAGTTTACAGAGTAGCACAGATACGCAGTATTTT.

This clonotype appeared many times. This chain joins TRBV19 and TRBJ1-2; 9 bases match TRBD1. Germline V gene sequence: CDR1 LNHDA, CDR2 SQIVND (reference sequence). V trimming: 7 bases; J trimming: 8 bases; junction bases outside the gene matches: 5. There are 12 residues in the CDR3. The CDR3 bases are TGTGCCAGTACACAGGGGGCTGGGGGCTACACCTTC. This translates into CASTQGAGGYTF.

The V and J genes are TRBV20-1 and TRBJ2-3; D is perhaps TRBD1 (5 bases). The V end was cut by 5 bases, the J end by 5 bases, with 14 bases between. This CDR3 has 13 residues. Germline V CDR1 and CDR2: DFQATT, SNEGSKA (reference sequence). CDR3 nucleotides: TGCAGTGCTCCTAAAATGCAGGGAGATACGCAGTATTTT. It encodes CSAPKMQGDTQYF.

This clonotype was seen just once. The likely explanation is a read error, given a far larger clone one base away. The gene calls are TRBV6-8 and TRBJ2-5; 14 positions match TRBD2. The CDR3 is 18 residues long. V shed 5 bases and J 2 bases; nucleotides not matched to a gene: 10. Germline values: CDR1 MNHGY, CDR2 SAAAGT. CDR3: CASSPARTSGGRQETQYF. CDR3 nucleotide sequence: TGTGCCAGCAGTCCCGCCCGGACTAGCGGGGGGAGACAAGAGACCCAGTACTTC.

This clonotype has a count of ten or more. The genes are TRBV7-8 and TRBJ2-3; D might be TRBD2 (7 bases). The V end was cut by 0 bases, the J end by 1 base, with 26 bases between. This CDR3 contains 21 residues. CDR1 SGHVS and CDR2 FQNEAQ come from the germline V gene. This CDR3 is CASSLALAAGEGVFGTDTQYF. CDR3 nucleotides: TGTGCCAGCAGCTTAGCGCTAGCCGCAGGGGAGGGGGTATTCGGCACAGATACGCAGTATTTT.

This clonotype was seen many times. The rearrangement uses TRBV19 and TRBJ2-1, with TRBD2 matching over 11 bases. The CDR3 spans 19 residues. Per germline, CDR1 LNHDA and CDR2 SQIVND (reference sequence). After removal of 6 bases from V and 5 bases from J, the junction contained 18 bases not matched to a gene. The CDR3 bases are TGTGCCAGTAGCGAGACTAGCGGGGCGGGCGAGAACCGAAACAATGAGCAGTTCTTC. This translates into CASSETSGAGENRNNEQFF.

This clonotype has just a few counts. The rearrangement links TRBV28 to TRBJ2-5; D is possibly TRBD1 (5 bases). Looked up from germline, CDR1 is MDHEN and CDR2 is SYDVKM. V lost 10 bases to trimming and J lost 1 base, with 10 bases between them. The CDR3 has 12 amino acids. CDR3: CATRQSQETQYF. DNA of the CDR3: TGTGCCACACGACAGAGCCAAGAGACCCAGTACTTC.

This chain joins TRBV18 and TRBJ1-2, with 12 bases identical to TRBD1. Trimming cost V 3 bases and J 8 bases; bases outside gene matches: 10. In germline, CDR1 is KGHSH, CDR2 LQKENI. The CDR3 consists of 16 residues. CDR3 sequence reads: CASSPGTGGASGGYTF. The CDR3 DNA reads TGTGCCAGCTCACCGGGGACAGGGGGCGCGTCTGGAGGCTACACCTTC.